The 11 T cell receptor beta chains presented below share a single source sample, sequenced in a study of STAT3 mutations in large granular lymphocyte leukemia. Study-level results: Every T-cell large granular lymphocyte leukemia patient had at least one immunodominant TCR beta clonotype.

Libraries were prepared by immunoSEQ multiplex PCR; TCRdb keeps only in-frame clonotypes and omits some of them. The table shows tens of thousands of clones, with about 95% occurring only once. These receptors have no known antigen. Sequencing used peripheral blood mononuclear cells. The origin of the receptors is a man between 35 and 55 years old with T-cell large granular lymphocyte leukemia. Some clones in this sample may be carry-over from other donors' samples.

The chain combines TRBV7-9 with TRBJ2-7; 12 bases match TRBD2. CDR1 is SEHNR and CDR2 is FQNEAQ in the germline V gene (reference sequence). V trimming: 4 bases; J trimming: 4 bases; junction bases outside the gene matches: 8. This CDR3 spans 16 amino acids. CDR3 amino acids: CASSSSQGTSGYEQYF. The CDR3 DNA reads TGTGCCAGCAGCTCCTCCCAAGGGACTAGCGGGTACGAGCAGTACTTC.

This chain links TRBV7-9 with TRBJ2-1; TRBD1 might be the D (6 bases). The CDR3 length is 17 residues. Per the germline V gene, CDR1 is SEHNR and CDR2 is FQNEAQ (reference sequence). Deletions cut 4 bases from V and 5 bases from J, with 21 bases between. For the CDR3, the DNA is TGTGCCAGCAGCTCACGAAGGGTGGGGGCTACCAACAATGAGCAGTTCTTC. This gives the protein CASSSRRVGATNNEQFF. Combining the CDR3 with reference TRBV7-9 and TRBJ2-1 gives the whole variable domain DTGVSQNPRHKITKRGQNVTFRCDPISEHNRLYWYRQTLGQGPEFLTYFQNEAQLEKSRLLSDRFSAERPKGSFSTLEIQRTEQGDSAMYLCASSSRRVGATNNEQFFGPGTRLTVL.

This clone appeared a single time. Here the CDR3 reads CASSAPFAEAFF. The CDR3 DNA reads as TGTGCCAGCAGTGCTCCGTTCGCTGAAGCTTTCTTT. The rearrangement uses TRBV25-1 and TRBJ1-1; D not resolved. Germline CDR1 and CDR2: MGHDK and SYGVNS. Trimming shortened V by 4 bases and J by 6 bases, and 9 bases separated the two germline ends. This CDR3 region has 12 residues.

The rearrangement uses TRBV18 and TRBJ2-5, with 10 positions matching TRBD1. The V and J ends lost 4 bases and 1 base, in that order; junction bases with no gene match: 3. Germline values: CDR1 KGHSH, CDR2 LQKENI. The CDR3 length is 15 residues. CDR3 protein: CASSRDRGAQETQYF. The CDR3 nucleotides are TGTGCCAGCTCACGGGACAGGGGAGCCCAAGAGACCCAGTACTTC.

This rearrangement joins TRBV7-2 to TRBJ1-3, with unresolved D. The CDR3 extends over 15 amino acids. The V and J ends lost 5 bases and 0 bases respectively, with 11 bases between them. From germline, CDR1 is SGHTA and CDR2 FQGNSA. The CDR3 spells CASSEDGFSGNTIYF. The CDR3 nucleotides are TGTGCCAGCAGCGAGGACGGGTTCTCTGGAAACACCATATATTTT.

A single count supports this clone. CDR3 in DNA: TGCGCCAGCAGCCATGGGAGAACGACAGGAGAAGAGACCCAGTACTTC. This gives the protein CASSHGRTTGEETQYF. This sequence joins TRBV4-3 and TRBJ2-5; D is perhaps TRBD1 (6 bases). Trimming took 3 bases from V and 3 from J, leaving 17 bases between them. CDR3 length: 16 residues. Germline V gives CDR1 LGHNA, CDR2 YSLEER.

The chain's CDR3 is CASSFGQGSEKLFF. The CDR3 DNA sequence: TGTGCCAGCAGCTTCGGACAGGGGAGCGAAAAACTGTTTTTT. The chain recombines TRBV7-8 with TRBJ1-4; TRBD1 agrees at 9 bases. V lost 3 bases and J lost 8; bases outside the gene matches: 4. CDR1 and CDR2 (germline): SGHVS, FQNEAQ. The CDR3 runs 14 residues.

This chain links TRBV28 with TRBJ1-6; no clear D gene. The V gene lost 3 bases and the J gene lost 9 bases, with 6 bases spanning the gap. Germline V gene sequence: CDR1 MDHEN, CDR2 SYDVKM. The CDR3 totals 12 residues. Here the CDR3 reads CASSFGSSPLHF. CDR3 bases: TGTGCCAGCAGTTTCGGTAGTTCACCCCTCCACTTT.

The chain recombines TRBV9 with TRBJ2-3; possibly TRBD1 for D (7 bases). The CDR3 sequence is 13 residues long. The germline CDR1 and CDR2 sequences are SGDLS and YYNGEE. The V end was cut by 3 bases, the J end by 7 bases, with 12 bases between. The CDR3 nucleotides read TGTGCCAGCAGCGGCCAGGGGGGAAATACGCAGTATTTT. Protein sequence: CASSGQGGNTQYF.

The chain recombines TRBV28 with TRBJ1-5, with D possibly being TRBD1 (5 bases). In germline, CDR1 is MDHEN, CDR2 SYDVKM. The CDR3 consists of 17 residues. V lost 2 bases, J lost 4 bases, and 18 bases lay in between. The CDR3 is CASSLGQALGLNQPQHF. In nucleotides, the CDR3 is TGTGCCAGCAGTTTAGGGCAGGCCCTGGGGCTGAATCAGCCCCAGCATTTT.

The chain employs TRBV5-1 and TRBJ2-7; the D gene is possibly TRBD1 (5 bases). The V gene's germline CDR1 is SGHRS and CDR2 YFSETQ. CDR3 size: 14 residues. V lost 4 bases and J 0 bases, leaving 11 bases between the germline ends. CDR3 residues: CASSPARGSYEQYF. DNA of the CDR3: TGCGCCAGCAGCCCCGCTAGGGGCTCCTACGAGCAGTACTTC.